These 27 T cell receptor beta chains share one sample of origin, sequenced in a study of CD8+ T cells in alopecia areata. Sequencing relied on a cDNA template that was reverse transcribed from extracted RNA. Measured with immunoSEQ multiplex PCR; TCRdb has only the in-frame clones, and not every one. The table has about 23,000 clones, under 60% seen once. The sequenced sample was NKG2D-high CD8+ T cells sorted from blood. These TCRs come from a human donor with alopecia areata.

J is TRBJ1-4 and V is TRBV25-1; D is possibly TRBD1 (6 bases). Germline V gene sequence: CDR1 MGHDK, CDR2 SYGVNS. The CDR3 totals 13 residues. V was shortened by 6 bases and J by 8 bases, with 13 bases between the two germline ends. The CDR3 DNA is TGTGCCAGCAGCTGGGGGGGGCGCGAAAAACTGTTTTTT. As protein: CASSWGGREKLFF.

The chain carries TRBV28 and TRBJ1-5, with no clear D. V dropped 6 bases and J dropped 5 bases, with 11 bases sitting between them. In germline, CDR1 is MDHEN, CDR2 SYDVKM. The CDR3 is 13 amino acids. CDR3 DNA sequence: TGTGCCAGCAGCTACCCTGGGGATCAGCCCCAGCATTTT. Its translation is CASSYPGDQPQHF.

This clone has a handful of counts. The chain's CDR3 is CARHRDRDIDTQYF. CDR3 DNA sequence: TGTGCCAGACACCGGGACAGGGACATCGATACGCAGTATTTT. V gene TRBV25-1 combines with J gene TRBJ2-3, with TRBD1 identical over 9 bases. The germline CDR1 and CDR2 sequences are MGHDK and SYGVNS. CDR3 length: 14 residues. Unmatched junction bases numbered 10, after V lost 9 bases and J lost 6 bases.

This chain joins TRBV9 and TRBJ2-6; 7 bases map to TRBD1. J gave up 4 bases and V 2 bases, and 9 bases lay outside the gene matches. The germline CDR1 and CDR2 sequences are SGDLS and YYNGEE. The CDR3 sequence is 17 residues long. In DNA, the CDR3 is TGTGCCAGCAGCGTCGCAGGGGGTCCATCGGGGGCCAACGTCCTGACTTTC. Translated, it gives CASSVAGGPSGANVLTF.

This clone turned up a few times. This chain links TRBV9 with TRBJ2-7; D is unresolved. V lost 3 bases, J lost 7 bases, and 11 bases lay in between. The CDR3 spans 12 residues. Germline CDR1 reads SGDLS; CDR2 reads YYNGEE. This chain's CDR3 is CASSARFMEQYF. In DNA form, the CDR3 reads TGTGCCAGCAGCGCCCGATTCATGGAGCAGTACTTC.

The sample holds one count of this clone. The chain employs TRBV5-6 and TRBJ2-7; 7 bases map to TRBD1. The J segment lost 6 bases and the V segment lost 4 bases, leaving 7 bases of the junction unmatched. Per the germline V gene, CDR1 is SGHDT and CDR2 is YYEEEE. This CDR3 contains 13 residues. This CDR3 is CASSTRTGIEQYF. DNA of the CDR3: TGTGCCAGCAGCACCCGGACAGGTATCGAGCAGTACTTC.

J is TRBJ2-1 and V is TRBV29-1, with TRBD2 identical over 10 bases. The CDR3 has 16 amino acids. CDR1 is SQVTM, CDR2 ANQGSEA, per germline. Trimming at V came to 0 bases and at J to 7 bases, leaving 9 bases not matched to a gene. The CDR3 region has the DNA TGCAGCGTTGAAGATCGGGCTAGCGGGAGAGCAAATGAGCAGTTCTTC. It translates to CSVEDRASGRANEQFF.

DNA of the CDR3: TGCAGCGTGGTACGTCCTAACTATGGCTACACCTTC. It codes for CSVVRPNYGYTF. The chain has TRBV29-1 and TRBJ1-2; D is ambiguous. The germline gives CDR1 SQVTM, CDR2 ANQGSEA. This CDR3 comprises 12 residues. V dropped 6 bases and J dropped 0 bases, with 8 bases sitting between them.

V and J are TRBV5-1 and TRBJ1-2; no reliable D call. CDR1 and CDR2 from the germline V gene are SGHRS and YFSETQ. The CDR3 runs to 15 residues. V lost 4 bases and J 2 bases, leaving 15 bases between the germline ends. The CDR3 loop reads CASSPLGPGNYGYTF. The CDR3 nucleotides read TGCGCCAGCAGCCCTCTCGGCCCTGGGAACTATGGCTACACCTTC.

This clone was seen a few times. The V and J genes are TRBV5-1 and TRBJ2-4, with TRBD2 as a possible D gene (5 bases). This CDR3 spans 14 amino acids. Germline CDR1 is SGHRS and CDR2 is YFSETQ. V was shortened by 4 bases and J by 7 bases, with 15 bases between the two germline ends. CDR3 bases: TGCGCCAGCAGCCGAGGGCACAGCTGGAACATTCAGTACTTC. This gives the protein CASSRGHSWNIQYF.

The CDR3 spells CASSQETYQPQHF. The DNA for the CDR3 is TGTGCCAGCAGCCAAGAAACATATCAGCCCCAGCATTTT. The chain combines TRBV14 with TRBJ1-5, with D hard to call. The CDR3 totals 13 residues. Germline CDR1 and CDR2: SGHDN and FVKESK. The germline V and J ends were trimmed by 0 bases and 5 bases, with 5 bases remaining between them.

The CDR3 is CASSLGSSNEKLFF. The CDR3 DNA reads as TGTGCCAGCAGTTTGGGCAGCTCTAATGAAAAACTGTTTTTT. J is TRBJ1-4 and V is TRBV28; D gene ambiguous. V lost 3 bases, J lost 3 bases, and 8 bases lay in between. Germline V gene data show CDR1 as MDHEN and CDR2 as SYDVKM. The CDR3 covers 14 residues.

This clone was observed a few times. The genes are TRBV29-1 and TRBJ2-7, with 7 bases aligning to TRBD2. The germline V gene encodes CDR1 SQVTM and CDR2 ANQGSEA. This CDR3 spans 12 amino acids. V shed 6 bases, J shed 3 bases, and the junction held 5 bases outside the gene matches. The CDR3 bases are TGCAGCGTGGGGGGGGTCGGCTACGAGCAGTACTTC. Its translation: CSVGGVGYEQYF.

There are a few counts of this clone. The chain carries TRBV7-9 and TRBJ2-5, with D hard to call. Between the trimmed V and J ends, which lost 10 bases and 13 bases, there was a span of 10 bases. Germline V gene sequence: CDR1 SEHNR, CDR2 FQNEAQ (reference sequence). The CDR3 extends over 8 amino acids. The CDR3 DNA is TGTGCCACCCAACCGGGGTACTTC. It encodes CATQPGYF.

CDR3 coding DNA: TGTGCCAGCAGGGGGACAGAGTTCTACGAGCAGTACTTC. Its protein is CASRGTEFYEQYF. The genes are TRBV2 and TRBJ2-7; 7 bases line up with TRBD1. The germline CDR1 and CDR2 sequences are SNHLY and FYNNEI. This CDR3 comprises 13 residues. V shed 6 bases and J 3 bases; nucleotides not matched to a gene: 5.

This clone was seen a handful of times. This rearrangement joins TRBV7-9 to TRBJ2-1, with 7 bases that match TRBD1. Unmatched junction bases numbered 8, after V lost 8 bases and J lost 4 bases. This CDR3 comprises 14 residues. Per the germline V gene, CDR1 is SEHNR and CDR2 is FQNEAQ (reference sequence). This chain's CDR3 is CASSETGSYNEQFF. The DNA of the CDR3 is TGTGCCAGCTCGGAGACAGGGAGTTACAATGAGCAGTTCTTC.

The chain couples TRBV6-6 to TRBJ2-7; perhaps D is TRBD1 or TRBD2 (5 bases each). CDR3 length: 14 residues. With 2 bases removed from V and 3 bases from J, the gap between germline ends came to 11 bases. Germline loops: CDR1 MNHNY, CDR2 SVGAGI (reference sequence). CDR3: CASSYEGPGYEQYF. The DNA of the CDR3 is TGTGCCAGCAGTTACGAGGGGCCCGGCTACGAGCAGTACTTC.

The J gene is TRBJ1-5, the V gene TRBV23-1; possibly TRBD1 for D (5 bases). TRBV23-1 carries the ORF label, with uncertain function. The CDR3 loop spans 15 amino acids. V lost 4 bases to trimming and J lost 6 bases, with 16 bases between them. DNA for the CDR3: TGCGCCAGCAGTCTAGGGCTCAGGGAAGGTCAGCCCCAGCATTTT. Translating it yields CASSLGLREGQPQHF.

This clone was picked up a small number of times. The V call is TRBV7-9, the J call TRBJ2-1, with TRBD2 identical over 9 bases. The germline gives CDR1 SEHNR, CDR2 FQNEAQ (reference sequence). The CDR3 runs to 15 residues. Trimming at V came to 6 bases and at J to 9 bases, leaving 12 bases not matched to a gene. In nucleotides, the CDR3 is TGTGCCAGCAGGTCGCGGGAGGGCCTAAGCATTGAGCAGTTCTTC. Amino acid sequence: CASRSREGLSIEQFF.

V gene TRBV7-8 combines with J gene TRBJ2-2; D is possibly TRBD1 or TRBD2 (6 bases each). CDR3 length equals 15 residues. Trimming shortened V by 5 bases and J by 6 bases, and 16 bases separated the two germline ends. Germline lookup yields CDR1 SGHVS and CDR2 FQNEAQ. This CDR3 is CASSPQSGAAGELFF. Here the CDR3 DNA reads TGTGCCAGCAGCCCCCAGTCGGGGGCGGCCGGGGAGCTGTTTTTT.

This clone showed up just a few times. The CDR3 region has the DNA TGTGCCAGCAGCTACACCACGGGACAGATCTACAATGAGCAGTTCTTC. It encodes CASSYTTGQIYNEQFF. V gene TRBV7-2 combines with J gene TRBJ2-1; TRBD1 agrees at 7 bases. V lost 4 bases to trimming and J lost 3 bases; unmatched junction nucleotides: 9. The CDR3 spans 16 residues. CDR1 is SGHTA and CDR2 is FQGNSA in the germline V gene.

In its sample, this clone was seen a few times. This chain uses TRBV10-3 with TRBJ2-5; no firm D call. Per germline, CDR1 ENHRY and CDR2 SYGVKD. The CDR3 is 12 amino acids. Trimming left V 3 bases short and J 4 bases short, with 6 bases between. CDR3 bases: TGTGCCATCAGTGAACCCCCAGAGACCCAGTACTTC. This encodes CAISEPPETQYF.

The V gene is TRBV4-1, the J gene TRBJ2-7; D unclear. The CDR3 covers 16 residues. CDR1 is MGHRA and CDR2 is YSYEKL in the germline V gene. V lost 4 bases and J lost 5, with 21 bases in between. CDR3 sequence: CASSLDPKVPINEQYF. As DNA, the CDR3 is TGCGCCAGCAGCCTCGATCCTAAGGTCCCCATCAACGAGCAGTACTTC.

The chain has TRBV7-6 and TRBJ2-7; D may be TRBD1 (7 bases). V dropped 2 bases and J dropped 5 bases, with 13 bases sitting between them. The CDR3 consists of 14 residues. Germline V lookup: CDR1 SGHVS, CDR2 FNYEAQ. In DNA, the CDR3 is TGTGCCAGCAGCTTACCAGGGGGAGGTGACGAGCAGTACTTC. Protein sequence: CASSLPGGGDEQYF.

The CDR3 DNA is TGCGCCAGCAGCCAGAACCGAGCGGGCGCTATAGCCCGGGAGCTGTTTTTT. Amino acids: CASSQNRAGAIARELFF. This chain uses TRBV5-1 with TRBJ2-2; D might be TRBD2 (6 bases). Looked up from germline, CDR1 is SGHRS and CDR2 is YFSETQ. This CDR3 contains 17 residues. V lost 4 bases and J 9 bases, leaving 25 bases between the germline ends.

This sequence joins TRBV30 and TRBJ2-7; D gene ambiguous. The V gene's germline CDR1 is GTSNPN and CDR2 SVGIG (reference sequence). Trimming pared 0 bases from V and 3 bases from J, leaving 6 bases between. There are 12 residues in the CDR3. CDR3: CAWSVGLYEQYF. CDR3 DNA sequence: TGTGCCTGGAGTGTAGGGCTCTACGAGCAGTACTTC.

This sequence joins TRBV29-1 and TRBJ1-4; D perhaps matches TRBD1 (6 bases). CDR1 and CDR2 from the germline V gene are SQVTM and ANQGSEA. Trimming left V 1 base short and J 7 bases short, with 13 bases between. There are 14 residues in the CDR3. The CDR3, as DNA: TGCAGCGTTGAAGGGGTTGGGGGGCGTGAAAAACTGTTTTTT. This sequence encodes CSVEGVGGREKLFF.